The clone carrying this TCR beta chain was seen only a few times. Its specificity is not known. These data belong to a study of blood T cells in healthy people across ages. Samples had at least 6.5 million PBMCs isolated from them. Total RNA was isolated from each sample in quantities of at least 5 micrograms. A second about 7 to 11 cycle PCR used barcoded and J-beta primers. TCRdb re-derived calls from the 5' RACE reads in MiXCR, one entry per CDR3 protein. The table shows about 1.5 million distinct CDR3 sequences, with 35% to 45% occurring only once. The V gene lost 0 bases and the J gene lost 7 bases, with 12 bases spanning the gap. Germline V gives CDR1 LGHNA, CDR2 YNFKEQ. CDR3 size: 14 residues. Findings and limits, study-wide: Unsorted PBMC material precluded a definitive naive versus antigen-experienced comparison. Both higher diversity and more naive CD4+ cells marked long-lived donors when set against aged donors.

The source is a woman younger than 30 in good health. Sequenced input: blood. This chain uses TRBV4-2 with TRBJ1-2, with TRBD1 as a possible D gene (6 bases). The CDR3 sequence: CASSQDPGAGGYTF. CDR3 coding DNA: TGTGCCAGCAGCCAAGATCCGGGGGCCGGTGGCTACACCTTC.